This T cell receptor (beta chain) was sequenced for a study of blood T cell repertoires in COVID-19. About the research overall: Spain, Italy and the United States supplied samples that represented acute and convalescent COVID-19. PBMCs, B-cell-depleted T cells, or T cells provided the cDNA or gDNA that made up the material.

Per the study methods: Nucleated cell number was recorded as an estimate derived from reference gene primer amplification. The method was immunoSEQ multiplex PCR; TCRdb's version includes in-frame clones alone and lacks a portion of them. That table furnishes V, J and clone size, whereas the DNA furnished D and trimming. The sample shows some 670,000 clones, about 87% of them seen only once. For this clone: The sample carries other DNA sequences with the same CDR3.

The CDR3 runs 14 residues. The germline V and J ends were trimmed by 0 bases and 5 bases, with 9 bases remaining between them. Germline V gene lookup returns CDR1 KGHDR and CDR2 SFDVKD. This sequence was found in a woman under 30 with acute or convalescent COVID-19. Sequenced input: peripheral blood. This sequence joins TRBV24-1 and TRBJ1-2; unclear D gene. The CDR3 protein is CATSDLNRGYGYTF. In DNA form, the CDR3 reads TGTGCCACCAGTGATTTGAACCGAGGTTATGGCTACACCTTC.